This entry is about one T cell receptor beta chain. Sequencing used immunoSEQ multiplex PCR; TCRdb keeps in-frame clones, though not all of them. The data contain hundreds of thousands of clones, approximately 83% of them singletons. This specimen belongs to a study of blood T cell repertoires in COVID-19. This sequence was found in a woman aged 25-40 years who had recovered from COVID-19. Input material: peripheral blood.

CDR3 bases: TGCGCCAGCAGCTTGCCTAGCGGGGGGTACACCGGGGAGCTGTTTTTT. Protein product: CASSLPSGGYTGELFF. The gene calls are TRBV5-1 and TRBJ2-2, with 11 bases identical to TRBD2. Germline CDR1 SGHRS, CDR2 YFSETQ. The CDR3 consists of 16 residues. With V trimmed by 1 base and J by 3 bases, 2 bases remained unmatched.